This TCR beta chain was obtained from a study of response to subunit inactivated influenza vaccine (dated by TCRdb to the late 2010s). Background for the entire study: Deep quantitative profiling of the T cell receptor repertoire was used in the study to follow responses to a trivalent subunit inactivated influenza vaccine.

Here is what the overall study found, with its caveats: It was suggested by the authors that each seasonal influenza vaccination may recruit only a limited number of new T cells.

On this clonotype itself: This receptor's antigen is unknown. Nothing much larger sits one base from this clone, and base qualities are not available.

Receptor libraries were prepared by RT-PCR. The data were produced on an Illumina HiSeq 2500. Using fastp trimming at Q25 and MiXCR clonotype assembly, TCRdb reanalyzed the public sequencing data and kept in-frame beta chains. Here each entry gathers all rows of one CDR3 protein and keeps the most common genes and DNA. Across this sample there are 650,000 to 800,000 distinct CDR3 sequences, with about 14% seen only once. The ten largest clones represent 6% to 7% of the sample. This receptor was identified in a man aged 50 to 60 who received an inactivated influenza vaccine. Donor details come from another sample of the same person, matched by shared clones. Sample: PBMCs from blood, taken roughly 15 days before vaccination.

The CDR3 region has the sequence CASSLGDGMLTQYF. Read as DNA, the sequence is TGCGCCAGCAGCTTGGGGGACGGGATGCTTACGCAGTATTTT. The sequence links TRBV5-1 to TRBJ2-3; the D gene may be TRBD1 or TRBD2, since each aligns over 5 bases. The CDR3 runs 14 amino acids, cysteine and phenylalanine included. The sequence is cut down to CDR3 DNA, 42 bases in frame from base 1. As encoded in the germline V gene, CDR1 is SGHRS while CDR2 is YFSETQ. Trimming removed 0 bases from V and 8 bases from J, leaving 13 bases between the germline ends.